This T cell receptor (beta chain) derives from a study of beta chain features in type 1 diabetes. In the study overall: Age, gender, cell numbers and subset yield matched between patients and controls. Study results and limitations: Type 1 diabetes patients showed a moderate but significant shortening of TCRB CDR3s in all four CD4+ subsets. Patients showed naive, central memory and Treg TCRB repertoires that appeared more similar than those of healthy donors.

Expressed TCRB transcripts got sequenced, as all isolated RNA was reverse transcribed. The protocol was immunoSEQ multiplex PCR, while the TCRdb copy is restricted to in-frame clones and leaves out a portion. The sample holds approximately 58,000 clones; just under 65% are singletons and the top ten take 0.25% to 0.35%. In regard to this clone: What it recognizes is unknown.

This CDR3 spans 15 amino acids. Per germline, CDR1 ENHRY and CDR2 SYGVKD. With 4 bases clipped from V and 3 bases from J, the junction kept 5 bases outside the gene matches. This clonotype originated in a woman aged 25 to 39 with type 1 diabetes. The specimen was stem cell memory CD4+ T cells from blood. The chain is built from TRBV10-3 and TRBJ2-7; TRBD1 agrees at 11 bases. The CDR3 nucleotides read TGTGCCATCAGTGGGACCGGGACAGGGGGCTACGAGCAGTACTTC. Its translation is CAISGTGTGGYEQYF.